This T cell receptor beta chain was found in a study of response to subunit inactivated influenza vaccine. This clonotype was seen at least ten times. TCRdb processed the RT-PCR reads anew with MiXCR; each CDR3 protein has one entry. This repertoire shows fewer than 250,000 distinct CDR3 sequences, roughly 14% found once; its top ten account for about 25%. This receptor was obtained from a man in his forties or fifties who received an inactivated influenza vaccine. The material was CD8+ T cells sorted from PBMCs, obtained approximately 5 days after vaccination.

CDR3 protein: CASTTLASRSTDTQYF. As DNA, the CDR3 is TGTGCCAGCACCACACTAGCCTCCCGGAGCACAGATACGCAGTATTTT. The chain employs TRBV6-2 or TRBV6-3 and TRBJ2-3; weak D call: TRBD2 (6 bases). In germline, CDR1 is MNHEY, CDR2 SVGEGT. This CDR3 region has 16 residues. Trimming cost V 7 bases and J 0 bases, with 17 bases left between them.